One sample yielded the 17 T cell receptor beta chains listed below, sequenced in a study of control samples from healthy donors and cancer patients. The table came from immunoSEQ multiplex PCR; TCRdb's copy has only in-frame clones and leaves some out. The sample yields 100,000 to 150,000 clones, about 90% seen once. The sequenced material came from blood. The receptors here all came from a woman aged 45 to 65 in good health.

The chain employs TRBV11-3 and TRBJ2-1; D uncertain. Germline V gene sequence: CDR1 SGHNT, CDR2 YENEEA. V lost 4 bases and J 5 bases, leaving 9 bases between the germline ends. This CDR3 region has 13 residues. DNA for the CDR3: TGTGCCAGCAGCTCGGACGGCAACAATGAGCAGTTCTTC. Translation gives CASSSDGNNEQFF.

This chain links TRBV19 with TRBJ1-4; 7 nucleotides match TRBD1. Trimming removed 5 bases from V and 0 bases from J; junction bases left unmatched: 6. This CDR3 spans 16 amino acids. Germline V gene sequence: CDR1 LNHDA, CDR2 SQIVND (reference sequence). The CDR3 reads CASSYRGLATNEKLFF. The CDR3 bases are TGTGCCAGTAGTTACAGGGGCCTTGCAACTAATGAAAAACTGTTTTTT.

V and J are TRBV7-9 and TRBJ1-6; 7 bases are a match to TRBD1. J was trimmed by 7 bases and V by 4 bases; bases with no gene match: 7. The CDR3 is made up of 15 amino acids. CDR1 and CDR2 from the germline V gene are SEHNR and FQNEAQ (reference sequence). The CDR3 DNA is TGTGCCAGCAGCTCCGACAGGGTTGGCAATTCACCCCTCCACTTT. This encodes CASSSDRVGNSPLHF. Looking up the rest from reference TRBV7-9 and TRBJ1-6 gives the full variable domain: DTGVSQNPRHKITKRGQNVTFRCDPISEHNRLYWYRQTLGQGPEFLTYFQNEAQLEKSRLLSDRFSAERPKGSFSTLEIQRTEQGDSAMYLCASSSDRVGNSPLHFGNGTRLTVT.

V usage is TRBV5-5 and J usage is TRBJ2-7; TRBD1 aligns across 8 bases. Germline CDR1 is SGHKS and CDR2 is YYEKEE (reference sequence). The CDR3 runs 13 residues. V lost 4 bases and J lost 1; bases outside the gene matches: 1. CDR3 bases: TGTGCCAGCAGCGGGACAGGTTCCTACGAGCAGTACTTC. Residues: CASSGTGSYEQYF. The full variable domain, rest sourced from reference TRBV5-5 and TRBJ2-7, is DAGVTQSPTHLIKTRGQQVTLRCSPISGHKSVSWYQQVLGQGPQFIFQYYEKEERGRGNFPDRFSARQFPNYSSELNVNALLLGDSALYLCASSGTGSYEQYFGPGTRLTVT.

V is TRBV6-2 or TRBV6-3 and J is TRBJ1-5; TRBD1 aligns across 11 bases. Germline V gene sequence: CDR1 MNHEY, CDR2 SVGEGT. The ends lost 5 bases at V and 3 bases at J; junction bases unmatched: 18. The CDR3 has 20 amino acids. The CDR3 reads CASSPLSRGTGGNSNQPQHF. The CDR3 DNA follows: TGTGCCAGCAGTCCCTTATCCCGGGGGACAGGGGGGAATTCCAATCAGCCCCAGCATTTT.

This rearrangement joins TRBV4-1 to TRBJ2-5; D remains ambiguous. In germline, CDR1 is MGHRA, CDR2 YSYEKL. Deletions cut 1 base from V and 5 bases from J, with 11 bases between. This CDR3 is 14 amino acids long. CDR3 DNA: TGCGCCAGCAGCCAAGGGGCTGTGGGGGAGACCCAGTACTTC. Protein sequence: CASSQGAVGETQYF.

A note on this clone: The same CDR3 is also encoded by other DNA sequences in this sample. The CDR3 region is CASSLSSGANVLTF. CDR3 DNA: TGTGCCAGCAGTTTAAGCTCTGGGGCCAACGTCCTGACTTTC. The chain is built from TRBV27 and TRBJ2-6; D is unclear. The germline V gene has CDR1 MNHEY and CDR2 SMNVEV (reference sequence). The CDR3 consists of 14 residues. With 2 bases removed from V and 0 bases from J, the gap between germline ends came to 2 bases.

This rearrangement joins TRBV3-1 (or the pseudogene TRBV3-2) to TRBJ1-3, with a weak D call TRBD1 (5 bases). The V gene's germline CDR1 is LGHDT and CDR2 YNNKEL (reference sequence). The CDR3 sequence is 15 residues long. Between the trimmed V and J ends, which lost 2 bases and 2 bases, there was a span of 10 bases. CDR3 DNA sequence: TGTGCCAGCAGCCAAAATCAGGGAGCTGGAAACACCATATATTTT. It yields the protein CASSQNQGAGNTIYF.

The chain combines TRBV5-6 with TRBJ2-2; D remains ambiguous. The CDR3 loop spans 13 amino acids. The V gene lost 3 bases and the J gene lost 5 bases, with 8 bases spanning the gap. Germline lookup yields CDR1 SGHDT and CDR2 YYEEEE. CDR3 nucleotide sequence: TGTGCCAGCAGCTATACAGCGACCGGGGAGCTGTTTTTT. Amino acid sequence: CASSYTATGELFF. Filled out from reference TRBV5-6 and TRBJ2-2, the complete variable domain reads DAGVTQSPTHLIKTRGQQVTLRCSPKSGHDTVSWYQQALGQGPQFIFQYYEEEERQRGNFPDRFSGHQFPNYSSELNVNALLLGDSALYLCASSYTATGELFFGEGSRLTVL.

The rearrangement joins TRBV11-2 to TRBJ2-7; 10 bases are a match to TRBD2. This CDR3 spans 16 amino acids. Germline CDR1 and CDR2: SGHAT and FQNNGV. Trimming at V came to 1 base and at J to 4 bases, leaving 7 bases not matched to a gene. CDR3 sequence reads: CASSLAASGSGYEQYF. CDR3 coding DNA: TGTGCCAGCAGCTTAGCAGCTAGCGGGAGCGGATACGAGCAGTACTTC.

This sequence joins TRBV2 and TRBJ2-1; possibly TRBD2 for D (6 bases). The V and J ends lost 0 bases and 6 bases respectively, with 12 bases between them. Germline CDR1 is SNHLY and CDR2 is FYNNEI. The CDR3 has 15 residues. CDR3 nucleotides: TGTGCCAGCAGTGAAGCGCGGGGAGGCAGCAATGAGCAGTTCTTC. Amino acids: CASSEARGGSNEQFF.

The J gene is TRBJ1-2, the V gene TRBV28; TRBD1 agrees at 8 bases. Per germline, CDR1 MDHEN and CDR2 SYDVKM. V shed 3 bases, J shed 5 bases, and the junction held 5 bases outside the gene matches. This CDR3 has 14 amino acids. The CDR3 spells CASSFVTGVYGYTF. The CDR3 DNA is TGTGCCAGCAGTTTTGTGACAGGGGTTTATGGCTACACCTTC.

With regard to this clone: The same CDR3 can be traced to other DNA sequences in this sample. V gene TRBV19 combines with J gene TRBJ2-3; D is unresolved. The V and J ends lost 3 bases and 4 bases respectively, with 8 bases between them. This CDR3 is built from 13 residues. The germline V gene has CDR1 LNHDA and CDR2 SQIVND (reference sequence). CDR3: CASSIGLADTQYF. For the CDR3, the DNA is TGTGCCAGTAGTATCGGTCTGGCAGATACGCAGTATTTT.

The chain recombines TRBV11-2 with TRBJ1-3; no reliable D call. This CDR3 region has 14 residues. V gave up 1 base and J gave up 2 bases, with 6 bases separating them. Germline V gives CDR1 SGHAT, CDR2 FQNNGV. For the CDR3, the DNA is TGTGCCAGCAGCTTAGTTCAAGCTGGAAACACCATATATTTT. Translation gives CASSLVQAGNTIYF.

This chain joins TRBV7-9 and TRBJ2-1, with D possibly TRBD2 on 5 matching bases. Trimming removed 3 bases from V and 10 bases from J, with 7 bases in between. This CDR3 contains 11 residues. The germline V gene has CDR1 SEHNR and CDR2 FQNEAQ (reference sequence). The CDR3 reads CASSLGAEQFF. Written as DNA, the CDR3 is TGTGCCAGCAGCTTGGGAGCCGAGCAGTTCTTC.

The genes are TRBV6-5 and TRBJ1-3; maybe TRBD1 (5 bases). Germline V lookup: CDR1 MNHEY, CDR2 SVGAGI. V was pared by 4 bases and J by 1 base, with 8 bases between. CDR3 length: 14 residues. The CDR3 protein is CASSSDRSGNTIYF. The CDR3 nucleotides read TGTGCCAGCAGTTCTGACAGATCTGGAAACACCATATATTTT.

J is TRBJ2-7 and V is TRBV11-2; 7 positions agree with TRBD2. The germline gives CDR1 SGHAT, CDR2 FQNNGV. V gave up 5 bases and J gave up 5 bases; unmatched junction bases: 12. The CDR3 totals 15 residues. The CDR3 nucleotides are TGTGCCAGCAGCACATTCAGCGGGGAGATGGACGAGCAGTACTTC. This codes for CASSTFSGEMDEQYF.